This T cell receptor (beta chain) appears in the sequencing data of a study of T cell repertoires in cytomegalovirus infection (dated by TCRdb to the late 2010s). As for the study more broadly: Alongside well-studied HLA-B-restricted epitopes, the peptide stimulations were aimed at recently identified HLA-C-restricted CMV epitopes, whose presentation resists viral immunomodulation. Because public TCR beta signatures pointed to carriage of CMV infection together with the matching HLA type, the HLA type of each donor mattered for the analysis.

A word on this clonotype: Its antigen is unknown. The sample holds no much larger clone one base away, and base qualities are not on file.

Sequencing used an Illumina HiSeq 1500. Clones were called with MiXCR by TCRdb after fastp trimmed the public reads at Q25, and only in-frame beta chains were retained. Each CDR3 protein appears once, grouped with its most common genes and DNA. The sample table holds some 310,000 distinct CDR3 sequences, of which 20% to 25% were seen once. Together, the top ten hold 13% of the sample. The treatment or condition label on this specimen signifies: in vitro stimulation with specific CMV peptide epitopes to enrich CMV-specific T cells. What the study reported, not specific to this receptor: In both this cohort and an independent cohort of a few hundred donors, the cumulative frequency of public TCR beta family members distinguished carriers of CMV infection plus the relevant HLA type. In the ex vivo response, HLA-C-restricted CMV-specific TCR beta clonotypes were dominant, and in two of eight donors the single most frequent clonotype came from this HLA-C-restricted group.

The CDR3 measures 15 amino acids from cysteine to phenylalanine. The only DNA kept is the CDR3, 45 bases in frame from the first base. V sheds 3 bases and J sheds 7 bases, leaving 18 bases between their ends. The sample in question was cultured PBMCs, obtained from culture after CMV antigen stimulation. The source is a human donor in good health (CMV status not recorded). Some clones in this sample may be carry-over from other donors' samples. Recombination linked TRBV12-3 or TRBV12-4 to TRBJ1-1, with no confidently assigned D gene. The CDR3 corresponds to CASSFSWDERLEAFF. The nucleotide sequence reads TGTGCCAGCAGTTTCTCGTGGGATGAGCGGCTTGAAGCTTTCTTT.